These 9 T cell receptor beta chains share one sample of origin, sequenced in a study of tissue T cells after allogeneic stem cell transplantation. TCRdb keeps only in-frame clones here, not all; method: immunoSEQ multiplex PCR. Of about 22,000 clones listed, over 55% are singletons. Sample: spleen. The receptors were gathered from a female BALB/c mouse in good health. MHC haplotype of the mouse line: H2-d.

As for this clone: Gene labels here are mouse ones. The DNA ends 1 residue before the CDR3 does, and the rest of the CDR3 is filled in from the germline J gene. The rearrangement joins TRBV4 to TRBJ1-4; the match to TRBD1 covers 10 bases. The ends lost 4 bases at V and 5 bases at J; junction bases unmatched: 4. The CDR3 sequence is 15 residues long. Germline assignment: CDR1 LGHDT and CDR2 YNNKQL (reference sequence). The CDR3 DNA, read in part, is TGTGCCAGCAGCTTCCGGGACAGGGGTAACGAAAGATTATTT. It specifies CASSFRDRGNERLF. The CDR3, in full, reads CASSFRDRGNERLFF.

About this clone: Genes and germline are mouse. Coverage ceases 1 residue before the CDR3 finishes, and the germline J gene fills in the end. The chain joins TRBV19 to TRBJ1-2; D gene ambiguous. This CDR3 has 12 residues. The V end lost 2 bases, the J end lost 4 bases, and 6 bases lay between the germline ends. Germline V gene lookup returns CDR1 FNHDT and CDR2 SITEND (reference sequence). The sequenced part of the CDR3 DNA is TGTGCCAGCAGTATGAGGACCTCCGACTACACC. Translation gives CASSMRTSDYT. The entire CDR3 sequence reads CASSMRTSDYTF.

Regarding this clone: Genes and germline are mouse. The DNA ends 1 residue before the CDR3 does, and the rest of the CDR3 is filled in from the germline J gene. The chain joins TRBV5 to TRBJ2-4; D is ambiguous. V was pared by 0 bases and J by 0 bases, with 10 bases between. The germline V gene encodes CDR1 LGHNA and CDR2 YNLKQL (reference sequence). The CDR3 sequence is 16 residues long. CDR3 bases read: TGTGCCAGCAGCCAAGATTCCCTCCCTAGTCAAAACACCTTGTAC. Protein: CASSQDSLPSQNTLY. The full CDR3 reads CASSQDSLPSQNTLYF.

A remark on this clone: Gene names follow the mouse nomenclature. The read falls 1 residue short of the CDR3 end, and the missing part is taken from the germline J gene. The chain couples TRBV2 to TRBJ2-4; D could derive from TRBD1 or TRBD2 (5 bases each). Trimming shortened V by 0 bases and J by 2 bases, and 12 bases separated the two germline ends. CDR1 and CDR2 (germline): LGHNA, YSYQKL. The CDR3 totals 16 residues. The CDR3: CASSQDEGRDQNTLYF. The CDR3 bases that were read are TGTGCCAGCAGCCAAGATGAGGGGCGGGATCAAAACACCTTGTAC.

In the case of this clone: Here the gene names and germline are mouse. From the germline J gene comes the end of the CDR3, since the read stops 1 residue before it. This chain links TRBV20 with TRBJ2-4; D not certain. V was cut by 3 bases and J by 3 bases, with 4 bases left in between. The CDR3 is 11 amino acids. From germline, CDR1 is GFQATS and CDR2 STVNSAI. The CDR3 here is CGARQQNTLYF. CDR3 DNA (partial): TGTGGTGCTAGACAACAAAACACCTTGTAC. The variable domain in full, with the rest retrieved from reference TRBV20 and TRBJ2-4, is GALVYQYPRRTICKSGTSMRMECQAVGFQATSVAWYRQSPQKTFELIALSTVNSAIKYEQNFTQEKFPISHPNLSFSSMTVLNAYLEDRGLYLCGARQQNTLYFGAGTRLSVL.

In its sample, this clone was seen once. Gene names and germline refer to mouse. The DNA read from the CDR3 is TGTGCCAGCGGTGGACAGGGAAATAATTCGCCCCTCTAC. It codes for CASGGQGNNSPLY. The full CDR3 is CASGGQGNNSPLYF. V is TRBV13-2 and J is TRBJ1-6; 7 bases line up with TRBD1. The CDR3 is cut off 1 residue early in the read; its end comes from the germline J gene. TRBJ1-6 is labeled an ORF, and its function is uncertain. The CDR3 is made up of 14 amino acids. CDR1 is NNHNN and CDR2 is SYGAGS in the germline V gene (reference sequence). V gave up 3 bases and J gave up 5 bases; unmatched junction bases: 2.

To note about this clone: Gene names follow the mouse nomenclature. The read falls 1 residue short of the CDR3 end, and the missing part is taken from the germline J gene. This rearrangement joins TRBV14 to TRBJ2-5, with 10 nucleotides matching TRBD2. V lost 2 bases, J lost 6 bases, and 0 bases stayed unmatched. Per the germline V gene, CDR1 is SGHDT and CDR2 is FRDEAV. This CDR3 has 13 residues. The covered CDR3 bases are TGTGCCAGCAGTTTGACTGGGGGGGACACCCAGTAC. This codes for CASSLTGGDTQY. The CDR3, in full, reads CASSLTGGDTQYF.

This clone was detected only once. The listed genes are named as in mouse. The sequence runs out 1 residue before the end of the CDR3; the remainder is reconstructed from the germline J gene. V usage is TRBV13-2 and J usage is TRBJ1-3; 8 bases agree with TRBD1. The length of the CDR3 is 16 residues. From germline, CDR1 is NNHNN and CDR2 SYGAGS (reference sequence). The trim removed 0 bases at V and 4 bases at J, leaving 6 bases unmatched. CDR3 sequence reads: CASGDAGRGRGNTLYF. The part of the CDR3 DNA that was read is TGTGCCAGCGGTGATGCAGGCAGGGGGCGAGGAAATACGCTCTAT.

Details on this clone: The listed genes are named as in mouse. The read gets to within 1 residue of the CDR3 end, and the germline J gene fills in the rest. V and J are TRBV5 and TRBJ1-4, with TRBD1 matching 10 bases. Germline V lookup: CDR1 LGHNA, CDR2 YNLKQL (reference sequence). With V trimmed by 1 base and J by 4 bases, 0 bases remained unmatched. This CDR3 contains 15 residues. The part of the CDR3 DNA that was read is TGTGCCAGCAGCCAAGGGACAGGGGGCAACGAAAGATTATTT. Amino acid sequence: CASSQGTGGNERLF. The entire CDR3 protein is CASSQGTGGNERLFF.